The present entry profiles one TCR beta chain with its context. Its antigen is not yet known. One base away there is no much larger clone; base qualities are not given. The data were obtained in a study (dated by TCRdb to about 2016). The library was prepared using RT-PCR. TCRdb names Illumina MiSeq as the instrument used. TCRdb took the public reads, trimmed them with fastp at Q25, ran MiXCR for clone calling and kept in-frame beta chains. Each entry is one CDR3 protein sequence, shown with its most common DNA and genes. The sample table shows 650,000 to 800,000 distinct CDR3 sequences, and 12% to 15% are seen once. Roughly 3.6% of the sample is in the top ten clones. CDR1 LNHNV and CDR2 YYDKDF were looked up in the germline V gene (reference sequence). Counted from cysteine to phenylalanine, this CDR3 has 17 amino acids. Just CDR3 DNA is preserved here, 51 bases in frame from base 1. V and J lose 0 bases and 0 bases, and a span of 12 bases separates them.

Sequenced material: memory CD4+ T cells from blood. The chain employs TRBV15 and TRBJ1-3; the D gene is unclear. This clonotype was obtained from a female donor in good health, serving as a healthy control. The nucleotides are TGTGCCACCAGCAGAGATGGGGAGGACTTCTCTGGAAACACCATATATTTT. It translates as CATSRDGEDFSGNTIYF.